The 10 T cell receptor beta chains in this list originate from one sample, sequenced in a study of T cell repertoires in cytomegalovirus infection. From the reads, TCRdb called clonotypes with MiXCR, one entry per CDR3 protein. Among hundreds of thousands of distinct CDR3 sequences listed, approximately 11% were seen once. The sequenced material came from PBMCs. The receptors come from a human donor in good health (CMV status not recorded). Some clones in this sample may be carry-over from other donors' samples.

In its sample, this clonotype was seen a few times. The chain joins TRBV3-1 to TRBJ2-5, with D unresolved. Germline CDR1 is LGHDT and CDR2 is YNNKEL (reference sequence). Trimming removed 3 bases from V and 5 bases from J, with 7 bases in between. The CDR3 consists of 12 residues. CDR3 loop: CASSHLQETQYF. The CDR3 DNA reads TGTGCCAGCAGCCACCTTCAGGAGACCCAGTACTTC.

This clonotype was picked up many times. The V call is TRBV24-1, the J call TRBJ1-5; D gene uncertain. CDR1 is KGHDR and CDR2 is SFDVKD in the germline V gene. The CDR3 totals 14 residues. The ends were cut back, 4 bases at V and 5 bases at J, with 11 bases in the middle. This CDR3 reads CATSDETFYQPQHF. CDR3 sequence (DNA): TGTGCCACCAGTGACGAAACTTTTTATCAGCCCCAGCATTTT.

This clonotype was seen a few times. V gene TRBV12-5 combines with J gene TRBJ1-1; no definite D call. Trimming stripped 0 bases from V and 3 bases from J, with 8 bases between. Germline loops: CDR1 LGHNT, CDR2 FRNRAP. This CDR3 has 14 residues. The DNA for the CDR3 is TGTGCTAGTGGTTTGGTAGTTAGGGACACTGAAGCTTTCTTT. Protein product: CASGLVVRDTEAFF.

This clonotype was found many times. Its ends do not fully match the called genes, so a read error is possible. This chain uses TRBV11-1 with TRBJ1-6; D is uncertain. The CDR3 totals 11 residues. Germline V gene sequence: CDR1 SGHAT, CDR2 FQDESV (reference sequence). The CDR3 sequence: CASSYYSPLHF. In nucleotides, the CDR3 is TGTGCCAGCAGCTATTATTCACCCCTCCACTTT.

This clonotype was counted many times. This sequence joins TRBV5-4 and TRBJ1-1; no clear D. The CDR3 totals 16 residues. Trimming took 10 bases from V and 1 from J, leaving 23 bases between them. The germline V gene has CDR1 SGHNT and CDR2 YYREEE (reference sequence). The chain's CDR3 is CAVKAVYSEANTEAFF. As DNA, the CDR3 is TGTGCCGTAAAGGCGGTGTATAGTGAGGCGAACACTGAAGCTTTCTTT. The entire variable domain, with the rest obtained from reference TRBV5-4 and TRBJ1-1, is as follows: ETGVTQSPTHLIKTRGQQVTLRCSSQSGHNTVSWYQQALGQGPQFIFQYYREEENGRGNFPPRFSGLQFPNYSSELNVNALELDDSALYLCAVKAVYSEANTEAFFGQGTRLTVV.

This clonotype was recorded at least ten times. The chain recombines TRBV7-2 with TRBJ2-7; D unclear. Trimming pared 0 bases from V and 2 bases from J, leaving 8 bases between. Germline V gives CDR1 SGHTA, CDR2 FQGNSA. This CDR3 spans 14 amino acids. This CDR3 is CASSLAQTTYEQYF. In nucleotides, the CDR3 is TGTGCCAGCAGCTTAGCGCAAACAACCTACGAGCAGTACTTC.

The CDR3 nucleotides are TGTGCCAGCAGCCGTCCTCCAGGGATCAACGAGCAGTACTTC. This sequence encodes CASSRPPGINEQYF. The chain has TRBV12-3 or TRBV12-4 and TRBJ2-7; D is possibly TRBD1 (5 bases). V dropped 6 bases and J dropped 5 bases, with 17 bases sitting between them. The CDR3 has 14 residues.

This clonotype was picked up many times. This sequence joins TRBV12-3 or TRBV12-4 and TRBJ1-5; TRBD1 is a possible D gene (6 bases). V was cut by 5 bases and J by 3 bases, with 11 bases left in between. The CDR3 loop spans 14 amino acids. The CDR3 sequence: CASSPQGDNQPQHF. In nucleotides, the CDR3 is TGTGCCAGCAGTCCACAGGGTGACAATCAGCCCCAGCATTTT.

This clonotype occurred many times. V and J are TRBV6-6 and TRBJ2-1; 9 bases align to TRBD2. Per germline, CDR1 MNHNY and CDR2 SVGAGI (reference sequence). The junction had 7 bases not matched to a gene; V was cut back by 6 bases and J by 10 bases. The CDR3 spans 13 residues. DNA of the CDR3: TGTGCCAGCAGGAGGACTAGCGTGGGGGAGCAGTTCTTC. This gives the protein CASRRTSVGEQFF.

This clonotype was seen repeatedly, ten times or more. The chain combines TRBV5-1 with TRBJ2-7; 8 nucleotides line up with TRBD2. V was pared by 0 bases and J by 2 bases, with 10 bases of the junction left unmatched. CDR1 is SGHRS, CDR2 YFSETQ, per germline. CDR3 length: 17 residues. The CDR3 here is CASSLGPLVAGTYEQYF. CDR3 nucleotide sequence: TGCGCCAGCAGCTTGGGCCCCCTTGTAGCGGGGACCTACGAGCAGTACTTC. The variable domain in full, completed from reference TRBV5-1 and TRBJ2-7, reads KAGVTQTPRYLIKTRGQQVTLSCSPISGHRSVSWYQQTPGQGLQFLFEYFSETQRNKGNFPGRFSGRQFSNSRSEMNVSTLELGDSALYLCASSLGPLVAGTYEQYFGPGTRLTVT.